This passage covers 4 T cell receptor beta chains from one sample sequenced in a study of kidney transplant recipient with SARS-CoV-2 infection. TCRdb processed the reads anew with MiXCR; each CDR3 protein has one entry. Of 250,000 or so distinct CDR3 sequences in the sample, about 30% are singletons; the top ten hold roughly 7%. The sequenced sample was a blood sample, obtained at baseline and on day 111 from a kidney transplant recipient. The receptors here all came from a male patient between 25 and 40 years old who had COVID-19 and was a kidney transplant recipient. The graft donor may be the source of some T cells.

This clonotype was counted ten times or more. This chain links TRBV7-9 with TRBJ1-2, with D unclear. The ends were cut back, 5 bases at V and 4 bases at J, with 23 bases in the middle. Germline-derived CDR1 and CDR2 are SEHNR and FQNEAQ (reference sequence). The CDR3 sequence is 17 residues long. DNA of the CDR3: TGTGCCAGCAGCGGGCAGTCATACCATGGAAAGACCTATGGCTACACCTTC. Protein product: CASSGQSYHGKTYGYTF.

With respect to this clonotype: This sequence may be a read error, since a much larger clone differs from it by one base. This chain joins TRBV3-2 and TRBJ2-7; whether TRBD1, the table's D call, matches the DNA was not checked. TRBV3-2 is labeled a pseudogene. CDR3 length: 14 residues. CDR3 region: CASIGTEATYEQYF. The CDR3 nucleotides read TGTGCCAGCATCGGGACAGAGGCCACCTACGAGCAGTACTTC.

This clonotype was seen many times. The chain employs TRBV25-1 and TRBJ2-5; no clear D. The CDR3 is 11 residues long. Trimming removed 4 bases from V and 1 base from J, with 1 base in between. The V gene's germline CDR1 is MGHDK and CDR2 SYGVNS. Written as DNA, the CDR3 is TGTGCCAGCAGTGGCCAAGAGACCCAGTACTTC. Its protein is CASSGQETQYF.

The chain uses TRBV10-1 and TRBJ1-2; no reliable D call. From germline, CDR1 is WNHNN and CDR2 SYGVQD (reference sequence). V lost 3 bases, J lost 4 bases, and 21 bases lay in between. This CDR3 spans 17 amino acids. CDR3 loop: CASSDLTKSRKTYGYTF. CDR3 DNA sequence: TGCGCCAGCAGTGATCTTACAAAATCGCGAAAGACCTATGGCTACACCTTC.